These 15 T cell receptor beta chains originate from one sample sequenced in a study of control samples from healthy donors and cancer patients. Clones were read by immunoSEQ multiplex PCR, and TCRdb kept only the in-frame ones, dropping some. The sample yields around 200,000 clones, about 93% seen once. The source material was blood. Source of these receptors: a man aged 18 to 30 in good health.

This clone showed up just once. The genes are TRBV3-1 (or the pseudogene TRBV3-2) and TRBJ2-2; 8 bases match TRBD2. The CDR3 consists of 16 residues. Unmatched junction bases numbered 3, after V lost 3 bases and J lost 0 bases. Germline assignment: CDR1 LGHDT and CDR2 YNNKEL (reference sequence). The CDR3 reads CASSQLAGTNTGELFF. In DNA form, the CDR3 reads TGTGCCAGCAGCCAGTTAGCGGGGACGAACACCGGGGAGCTGTTTTTT.

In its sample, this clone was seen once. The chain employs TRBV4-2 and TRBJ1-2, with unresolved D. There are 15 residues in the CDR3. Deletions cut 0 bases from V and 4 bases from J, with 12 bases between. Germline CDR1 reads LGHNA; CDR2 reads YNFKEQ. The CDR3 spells CASSQEKANLYGYTF. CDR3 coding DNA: TGTGCCAGCAGCCAAGAAAAAGCCAACCTCTATGGCTACACCTTC.

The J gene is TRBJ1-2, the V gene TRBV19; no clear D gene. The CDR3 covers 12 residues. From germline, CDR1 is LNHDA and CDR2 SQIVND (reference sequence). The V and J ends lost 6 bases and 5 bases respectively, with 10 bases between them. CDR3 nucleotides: TGTGCCAGTAGGGGAATTGGGTATGGCTACACCTTC. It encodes CASRGIGYGYTF.

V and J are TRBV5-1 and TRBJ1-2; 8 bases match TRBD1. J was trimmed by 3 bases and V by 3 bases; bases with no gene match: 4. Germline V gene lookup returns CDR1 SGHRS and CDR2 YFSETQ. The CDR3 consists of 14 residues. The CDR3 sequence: CASSYQGADYGYTF. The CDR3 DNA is TGCGCCAGCAGCTACCAGGGGGCGGACTATGGCTACACCTTC.

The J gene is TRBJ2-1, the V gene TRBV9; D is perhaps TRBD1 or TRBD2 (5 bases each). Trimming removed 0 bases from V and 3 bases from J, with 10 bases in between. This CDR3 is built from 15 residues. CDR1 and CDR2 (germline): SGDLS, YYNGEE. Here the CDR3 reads CASSVVGGNYNEQFF. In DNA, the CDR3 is TGTGCCAGCAGCGTAGTTGGGGGTAACTACAATGAGCAGTTCTTC.

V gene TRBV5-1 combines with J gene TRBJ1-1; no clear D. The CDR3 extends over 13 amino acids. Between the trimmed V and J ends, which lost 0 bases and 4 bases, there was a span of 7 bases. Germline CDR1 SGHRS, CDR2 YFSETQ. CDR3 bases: TGCGCCAGCAGCTTGGACTGGGGCACTGAAGCTTTCTTT. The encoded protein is CASSLDWGTEAFF.

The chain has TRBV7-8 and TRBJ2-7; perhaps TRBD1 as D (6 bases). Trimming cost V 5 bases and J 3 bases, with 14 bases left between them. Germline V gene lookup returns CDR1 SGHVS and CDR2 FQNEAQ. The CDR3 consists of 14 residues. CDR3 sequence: CASSADTGFYEQYF. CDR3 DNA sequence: TGTGCCAGCAGCGCTGACACAGGGTTCTACGAGCAGTACTTC.

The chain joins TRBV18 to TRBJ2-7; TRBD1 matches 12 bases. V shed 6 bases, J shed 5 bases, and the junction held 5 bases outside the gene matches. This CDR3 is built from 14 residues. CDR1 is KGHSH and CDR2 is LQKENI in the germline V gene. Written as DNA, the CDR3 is TGTGCCAGCTCGATCGGGACAGGGGGCGACGAGCAGTACTTC. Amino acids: CASSIGTGGDEQYF.

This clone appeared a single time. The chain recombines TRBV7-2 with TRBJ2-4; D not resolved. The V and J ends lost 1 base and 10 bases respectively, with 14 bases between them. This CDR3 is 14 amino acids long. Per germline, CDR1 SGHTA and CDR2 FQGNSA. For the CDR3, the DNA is TGTGCCAGCAGCTTAGGCCCCGCAGAAGGGATTCAGTACTTC. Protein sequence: CASSLGPAEGIQYF.

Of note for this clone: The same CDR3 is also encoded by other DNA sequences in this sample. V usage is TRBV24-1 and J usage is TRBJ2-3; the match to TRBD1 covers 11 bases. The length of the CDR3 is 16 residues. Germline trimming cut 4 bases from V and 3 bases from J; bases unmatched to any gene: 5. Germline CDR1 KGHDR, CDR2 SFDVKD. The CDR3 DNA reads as TGTGCCACCAGTGACCCGGGACAGGGGGGTACAGATACGCAGTATTTT. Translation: CATSDPGQGGTDTQYF.

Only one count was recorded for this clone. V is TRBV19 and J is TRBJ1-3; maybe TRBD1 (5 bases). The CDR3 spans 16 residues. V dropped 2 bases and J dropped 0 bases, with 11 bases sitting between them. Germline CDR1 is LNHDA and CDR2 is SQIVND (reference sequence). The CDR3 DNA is TGTGCCAGTAGTATACGAAAAGGGGCCTCTGGAAACACCATATATTTT. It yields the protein CASSIRKGASGNTIYF.

The CDR3 sequence is CASSSGLAVYNEQFF. CDR3 bases: TGTGCCAGCAGCTCGGGACTAGCGGTTTACAATGAGCAGTTCTTC. The V and J genes are TRBV7-3 and TRBJ2-1; 11 bases map to TRBD2. Germline loops: CDR1 SGHTA, CDR2 FQGTGA. Trimming removed 4 bases from V and 4 bases from J; junction bases left unmatched: 3. The CDR3 spans 15 residues.

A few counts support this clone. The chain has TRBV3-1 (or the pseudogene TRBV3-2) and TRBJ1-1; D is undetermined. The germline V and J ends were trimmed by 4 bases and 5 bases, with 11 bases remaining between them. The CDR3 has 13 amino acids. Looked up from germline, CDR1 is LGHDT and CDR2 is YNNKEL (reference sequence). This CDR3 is CASSRSPLTEAFF. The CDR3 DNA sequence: TGTGCCAGCAGCCGTTCTCCCTTGACTGAAGCTTTCTTT.

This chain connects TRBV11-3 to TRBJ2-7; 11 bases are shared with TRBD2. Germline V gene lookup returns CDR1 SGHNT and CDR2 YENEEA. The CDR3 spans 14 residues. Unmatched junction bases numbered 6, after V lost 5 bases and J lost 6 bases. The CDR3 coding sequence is TGTGCCAGCAGCCCTGGGACTAGCGGCGGCGAGCAGTACTTC. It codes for CASSPGTSGGEQYF. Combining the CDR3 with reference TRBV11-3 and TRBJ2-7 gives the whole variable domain EAGVVQSPRYKIIEKKQPVAFWCNPISGHNTLYWYLQNLGQGPELLIRYENEEAVDDSQLPKDRFSAERLKGVDSTLKIQPAELGDSAVYLCASSPGTSGGEQYFGPGTRLTVT.

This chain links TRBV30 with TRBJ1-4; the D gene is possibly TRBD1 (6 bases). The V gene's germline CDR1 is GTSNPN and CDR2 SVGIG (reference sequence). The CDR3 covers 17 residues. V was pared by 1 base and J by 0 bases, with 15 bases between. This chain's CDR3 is CAWSAPRQAATNEKLFF. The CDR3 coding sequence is TGTGCCTGGAGTGCTCCACGACAGGCTGCAACTAATGAAAAACTGTTTTTT.